This TCR beta chain was recovered during a study of molecular identifiers for immune sequencing clone quantification. At the level of the study: RNA from approximately 20,000 or 100,000 naive CD8 cells was split five ways in replicates, with four sequenced.

Worth noting for this clonotype: A junction end diverges from the germline sequence, so it may reflect a read error.

The CDR3 sequence is 13 residues long. Germline CDR1 is SGHRS and CDR2 is YFSETQ. With RNA at 10%, 30% or 50%, naive CD8 libraries came from around 20,000 to 990,000 sorted cells. Isolation of naive CD8 T cells was achieved by sorting on a CD8+CD4-CCR7+CD45RA+ phenotype. Each CDR3 protein gets one entry after TCRdb re-called the PCR reads with MiXCR. The sample shows 490,000 or so distinct CDR3 sequences, around a fifth of them seen only once. The sequence came from a human donor in good health. Some libraries in this study had Jurkat cell RNA spiked in. The sample taken for sequencing was naive CD8+ T cells from blood, with Jurkat cell RNA spiked in. Indicated subset: FACS-sorted CD8+CD4-CCR7+CD45RA+ naive T cells. The gene calls are TRBV5-1 and TRBJ2-5; possible D gene TRBD1, 5 bases. CDR3 loop: CASSPGLQEAQYF. The CDR3 DNA follows: TGCGCCAGCAGCCCAGGGTTGCAAGAGGCCCAGTACTTC.